The following is a T cell receptor (beta chain) sequence with its context. Primers for the PCR totalled 60 Vbeta and 13 Jbeta. The protocol was immunoSEQ multiplex PCR, while the TCRdb copy is restricted to in-frame clones and leaves out a portion. This sample yields about 130,000 clones, of which roughly 78% are seen a single time; about 5.3% belongs to the top ten. The data were obtained in a study of cytomegalovirus exposure and HLA in healthy donors. Germline CDR1 and CDR2: SGHDT and YYEEEE. Trimming removed 4 bases from V and 2 bases from J; junction bases left unmatched: 9. The CDR3 covers 16 residues.

This chain links TRBV5-6 with TRBJ2-1, with TRBD2 identical over 7 bases. This receptor was taken from a man younger than 45 in good health and CMV-seronegative. Sequenced material: PBMCs. The CDR3 DNA is TGTGCCAGCAGCCAGGACCGGGGGGTTGCCTACAATGAGCAGTTCTTC. Translated: CASSQDRGVAYNEQFF.